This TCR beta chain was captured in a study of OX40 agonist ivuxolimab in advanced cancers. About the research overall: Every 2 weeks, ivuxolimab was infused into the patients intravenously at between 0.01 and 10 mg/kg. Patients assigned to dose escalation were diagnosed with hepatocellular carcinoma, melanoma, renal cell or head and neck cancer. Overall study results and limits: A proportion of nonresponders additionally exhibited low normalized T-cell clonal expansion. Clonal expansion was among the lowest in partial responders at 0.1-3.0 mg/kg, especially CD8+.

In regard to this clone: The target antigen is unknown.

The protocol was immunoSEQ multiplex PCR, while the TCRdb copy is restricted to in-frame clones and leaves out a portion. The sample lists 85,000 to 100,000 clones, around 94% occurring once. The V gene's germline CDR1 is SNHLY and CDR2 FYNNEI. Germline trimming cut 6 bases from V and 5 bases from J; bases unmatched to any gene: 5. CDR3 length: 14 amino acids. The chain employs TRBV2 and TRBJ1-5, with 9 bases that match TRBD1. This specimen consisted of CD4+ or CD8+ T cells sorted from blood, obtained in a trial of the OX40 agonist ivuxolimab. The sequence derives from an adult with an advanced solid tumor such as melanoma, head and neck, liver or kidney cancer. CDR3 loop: CASSGTGQDQPQHF. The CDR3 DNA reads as TGTGCCAGCAGCGGGACAGGGCAAGATCAGCCCCAGCATTTT.